The sequence of this TCR beta chain was determined in a study of shared T cell receptors in the human thymus. Unmatched junction bases numbered 7, after V lost 2 bases and J lost 0 bases. The CDR3 spans 16 residues. Germline assignment: CDR1 SGHVS and CDR2 FNYEAQ. Assay used: immunoSEQ multiplex PCR; TCRdb lists only in-frame clones, some missing. The table records roughly 560,000 clones, more than 75% of them present only once. The same specimen was also included in a second study, on human thymus T cells. In that study: The thymus tissue came from resections taken during corrective heart surgery. Both thymic and peripheral blood repertoires showed apparently biased V and J usage.

The clonotype originates from a boy under two years old with a congenital heart defect. The chain links TRBV7-6 to TRBJ2-7, with TRBD1 identical over 7 bases. Sequenced: thymocytes. DNA for the CDR3: TGTGCCAGCAGCTTACAAGGGGACAGCTTCTCCTACGAGCAGTACTTC. Protein sequence: CASSLQGDSFSYEQYF.